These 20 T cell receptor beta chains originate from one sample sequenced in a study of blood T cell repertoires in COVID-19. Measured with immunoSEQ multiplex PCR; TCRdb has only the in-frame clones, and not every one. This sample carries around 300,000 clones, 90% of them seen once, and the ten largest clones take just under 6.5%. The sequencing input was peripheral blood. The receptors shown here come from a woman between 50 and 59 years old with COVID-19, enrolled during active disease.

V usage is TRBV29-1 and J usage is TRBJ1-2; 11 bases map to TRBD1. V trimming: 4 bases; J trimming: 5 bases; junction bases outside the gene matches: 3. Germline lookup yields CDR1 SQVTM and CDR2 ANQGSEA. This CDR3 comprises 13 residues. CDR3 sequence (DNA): TGCAGCGTTGCGGACAGGGGGCAATATGGCTACACCTTC. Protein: CSVADRGQYGYTF.

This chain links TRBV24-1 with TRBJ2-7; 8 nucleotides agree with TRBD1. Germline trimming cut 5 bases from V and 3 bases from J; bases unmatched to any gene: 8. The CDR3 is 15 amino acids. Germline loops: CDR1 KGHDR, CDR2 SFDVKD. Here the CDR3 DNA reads TGTGCCACCAGTGGCCCGGGACAGGTGGGCTACGAGCAGTACTTC. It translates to CATSGPGQVGYEQYF.

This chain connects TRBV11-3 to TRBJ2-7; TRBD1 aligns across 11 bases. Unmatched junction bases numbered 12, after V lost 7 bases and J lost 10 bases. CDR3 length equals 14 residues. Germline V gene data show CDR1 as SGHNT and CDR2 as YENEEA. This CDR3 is CASTPRSGQGVQYF. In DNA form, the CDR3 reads TGTGCCAGCACTCCCCGTTCGGGACAGGGGGTTCAGTACTTC.

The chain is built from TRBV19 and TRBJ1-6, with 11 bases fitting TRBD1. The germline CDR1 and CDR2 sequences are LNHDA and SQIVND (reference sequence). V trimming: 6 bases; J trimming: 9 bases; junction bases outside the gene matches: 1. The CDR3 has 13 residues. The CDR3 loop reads CASSGQGASPLHF. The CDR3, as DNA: TGTGCCAGTAGCGGACAGGGGGCTTCACCCCTCCACTTT.

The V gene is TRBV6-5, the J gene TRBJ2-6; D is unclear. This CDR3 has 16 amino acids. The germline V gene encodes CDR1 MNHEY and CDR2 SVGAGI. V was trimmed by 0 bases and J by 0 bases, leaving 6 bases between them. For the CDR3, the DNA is TGTGCCAGCAGTTACTCGTCCTTCTCTGGGGCCAACGTCCTGACTTTC. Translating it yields CASSYSSFSGANVLTF.

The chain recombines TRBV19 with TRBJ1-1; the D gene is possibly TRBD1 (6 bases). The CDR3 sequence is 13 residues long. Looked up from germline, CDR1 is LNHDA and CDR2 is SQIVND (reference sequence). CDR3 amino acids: CATRGAMNTEAFF. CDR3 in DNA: TGTGCAACCCGGGGGGCCATGAACACTGAAGCTTTCTTT.

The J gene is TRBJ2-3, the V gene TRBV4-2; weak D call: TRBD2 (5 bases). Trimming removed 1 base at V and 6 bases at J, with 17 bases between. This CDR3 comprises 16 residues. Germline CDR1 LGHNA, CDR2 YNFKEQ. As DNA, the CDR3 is TGTGCCAGCAGCCAAGCGGGCGGGCCCATGGGGGATACGCAGTATTTT. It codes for CASSQAGGPMGDTQYF.

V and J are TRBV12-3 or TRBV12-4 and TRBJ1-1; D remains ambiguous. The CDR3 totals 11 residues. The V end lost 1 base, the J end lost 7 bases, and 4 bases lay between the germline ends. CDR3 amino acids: CASSLGVEAFF. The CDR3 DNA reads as TGTGCCAGCAGTTTAGGAGTTGAAGCTTTCTTT.

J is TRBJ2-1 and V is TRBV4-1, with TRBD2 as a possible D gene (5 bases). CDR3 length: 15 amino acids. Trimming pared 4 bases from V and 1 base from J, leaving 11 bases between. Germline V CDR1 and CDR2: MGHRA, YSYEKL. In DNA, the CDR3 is TGCGCCAGCAGCCCCAGCGGATCGTCCTACAATGAGCAGTTCTTC. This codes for CASSPSGSSYNEQFF.

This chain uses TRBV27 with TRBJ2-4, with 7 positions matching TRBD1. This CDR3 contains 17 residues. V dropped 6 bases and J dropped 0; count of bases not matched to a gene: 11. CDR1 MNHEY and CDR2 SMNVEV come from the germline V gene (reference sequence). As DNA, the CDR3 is TGTGCCAGCAGAACGACAGGGATTGTCCTAGCCAAAAACATTCAGTACTTC. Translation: CASRTTGIVLAKNIQYF.

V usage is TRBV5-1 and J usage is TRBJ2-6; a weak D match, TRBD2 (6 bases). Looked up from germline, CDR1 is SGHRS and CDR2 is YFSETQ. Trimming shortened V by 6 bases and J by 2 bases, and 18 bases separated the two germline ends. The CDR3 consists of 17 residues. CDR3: CASNRGLPRTGANVLTF. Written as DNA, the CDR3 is TGCGCCAGCAATCGGGGGTTACCCCGAACTGGGGCCAACGTCCTGACTTTC.

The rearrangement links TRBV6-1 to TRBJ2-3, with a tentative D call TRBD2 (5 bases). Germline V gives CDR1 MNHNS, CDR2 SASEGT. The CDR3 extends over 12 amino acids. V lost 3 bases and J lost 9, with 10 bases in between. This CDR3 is CASSEDSWTQYF. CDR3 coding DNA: TGTGCCAGCAGTGAGGACTCCTGGACGCAGTATTTT.

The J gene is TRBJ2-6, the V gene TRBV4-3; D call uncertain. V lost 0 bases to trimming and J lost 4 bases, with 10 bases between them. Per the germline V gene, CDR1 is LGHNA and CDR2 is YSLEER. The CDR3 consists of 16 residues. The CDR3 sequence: CASSQDRTVGANVLTF. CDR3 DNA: TGCGCCAGCAGCCAAGACCGAACAGTGGGGGCCAACGTCCTGACTTTC.

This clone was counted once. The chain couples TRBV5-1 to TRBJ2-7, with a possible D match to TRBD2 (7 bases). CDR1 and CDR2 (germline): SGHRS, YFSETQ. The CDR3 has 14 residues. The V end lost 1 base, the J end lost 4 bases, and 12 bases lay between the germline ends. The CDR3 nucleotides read TGCGCCAGCAGCTTGCGGGGGGCGCGATACGAGCAGTACTTC. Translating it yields CASSLRGARYEQYF.

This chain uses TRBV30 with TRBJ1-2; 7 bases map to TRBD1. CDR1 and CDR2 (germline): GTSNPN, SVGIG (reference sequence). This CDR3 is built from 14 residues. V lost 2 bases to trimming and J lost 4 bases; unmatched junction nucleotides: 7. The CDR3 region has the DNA TGTGCCTGGAGTCGAAGACAGGGATCCTATGGCTACACCTTC. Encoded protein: CAWSRRQGSYGYTF.

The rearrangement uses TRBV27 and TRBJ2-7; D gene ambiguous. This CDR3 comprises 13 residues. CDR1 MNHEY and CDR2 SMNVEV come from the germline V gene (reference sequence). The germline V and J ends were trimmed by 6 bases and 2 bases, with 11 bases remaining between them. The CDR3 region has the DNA TGTGCCAGCAGCCTTAACTTTCCCTACGAGCAGTACTTC. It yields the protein CASSLNFPYEQYF.

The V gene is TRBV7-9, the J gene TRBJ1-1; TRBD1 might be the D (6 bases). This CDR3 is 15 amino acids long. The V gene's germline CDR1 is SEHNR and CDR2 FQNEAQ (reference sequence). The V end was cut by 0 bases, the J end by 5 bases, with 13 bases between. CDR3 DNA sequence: TGTGCCAGCAGCTTAGCTGGGGGGGGCACGACTGAAGCTTTCTTT. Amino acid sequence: CASSLAGGGTTEAFF.

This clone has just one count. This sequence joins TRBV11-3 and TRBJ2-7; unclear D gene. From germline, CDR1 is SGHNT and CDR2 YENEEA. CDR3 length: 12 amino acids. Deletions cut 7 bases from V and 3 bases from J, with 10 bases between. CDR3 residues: CASTPGGYEQYF. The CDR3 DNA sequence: TGTGCCAGCACCCCCGGCGGCTACGAGCAGTACTTC.

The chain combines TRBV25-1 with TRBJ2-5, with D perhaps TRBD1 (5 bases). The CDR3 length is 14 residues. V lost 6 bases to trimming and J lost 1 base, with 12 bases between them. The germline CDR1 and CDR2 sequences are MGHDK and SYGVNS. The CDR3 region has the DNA TGTGCCAGCAGCCTCGACAGATTCCAAGAGACCCAGTACTTC. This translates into CASSLDRFQETQYF.

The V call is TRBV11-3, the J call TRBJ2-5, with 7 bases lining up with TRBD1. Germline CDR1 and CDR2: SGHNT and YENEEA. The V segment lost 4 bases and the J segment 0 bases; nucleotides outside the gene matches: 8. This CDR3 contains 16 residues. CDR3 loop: CASSSQGQTHQETQYF. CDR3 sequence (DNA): TGTGCCAGCAGCTCTCAGGGACAGACTCACCAAGAGACCCAGTACTTC.